What follows are 7 T cell receptor beta chains derived from one specimen sequenced in a study of T cell repertoires in cytomegalovirus infection. TCRdb reanalysed the reads using MiXCR and keeps one entry per CDR3 protein. The sample lists 250,000 to 350,000 distinct CDR3 sequences, around 25% occurring once. Sequencing was performed on PBMCs. The receptors here all came from a human donor in good health (CMV status not recorded). Some clones in this sample may be carry-over from other donors' samples.

This clonotype has a count of ten or more. The V gene is TRBV28, the J gene TRBJ1-1; D is unclear. CDR1 MDHEN and CDR2 SYDVKM come from the germline V gene. This CDR3 contains 14 residues. Trimming pared 5 bases from V and 4 bases from J, leaving 14 bases between. The CDR3 is CASSPGSVRTEAFF. Here the CDR3 DNA reads TGTGCCAGCAGTCCGGGGTCCGTTCGCACTGAAGCTTTCTTT.

The chain uses TRBV29-1 and TRBJ2-3, with D maybe TRBD2 (6 bases). V was clipped by 4 bases and J by 2 bases, with 25 bases between them. Germline CDR1 and CDR2: SQVTM and ANQGSEA. This CDR3 is built from 18 residues. The CDR3 region has the DNA TGCAGCGTTGTTGGGGACCAGGGACCTAGCGTGGCCACAGATACGCAGTATTTT. Translated, it gives CSVVGDQGPSVATDTQYF.

This clonotype was seen only a few times. This chain uses TRBV24-1 with TRBJ2-1; 10 bases match TRBD1. The V gene's germline CDR1 is KGHDR and CDR2 SFDVKD. The J segment lost 3 bases and the V segment lost 3 bases, leaving 4 bases of the junction unmatched. This CDR3 is built from 16 residues. The CDR3 nucleotides are TGTGCCACCAGTGATACAAGGACAGGGGGCTACAATGAGCAGTTCTTC. Its translation: CATSDTRTGGYNEQFF.

The table lists this clonotype with many counts. This rearrangement joins TRBV7-3 to TRBJ2-1; 8 bases align to TRBD2. The J segment lost 6 bases and the V segment lost 5 bases, leaving 9 bases of the junction unmatched. From germline, CDR1 is SGHTA and CDR2 FQGTGA. The CDR3 totals 15 residues. CDR3 in DNA: TGTGCCAGCAGCCCTTACGGGGGGGCCGGCAATGAGCAGTTCTTC. Translated: CASSPYGGAGNEQFF.

This chain uses TRBV6-6 with TRBJ2-5; TRBD2 matches at 10 bases. CDR1 and CDR2 from the germline V gene are MNHNY and SVGAGI (reference sequence). V trimming: 2 bases; J trimming: 4 bases; junction bases outside the gene matches: 13. The CDR3 sequence is 18 residues long. Here the CDR3 DNA reads TGTGCCAGCAGTTACGGGGCTAGCGGGAGCGTGAGAGCAGAGACCCAGTACTTC. Translated: CASSYGASGSVRAETQYF.

The rearrangement joins TRBV14 to TRBJ2-1; a possible D gene is TRBD1 (5 bases). The CDR3 contains 12 residues. Germline loops: CDR1 SGHDN, CDR2 FVKESK. V lost 2 bases to trimming and J lost 8 bases, with 7 bases between them. The CDR3 spells CASSQQGYEQFF. The CDR3 nucleotides are TGTGCCAGCAGCCAACAGGGTTATGAGCAGTTCTTC. The whole variable domain, remainder taken from reference TRBV14 and TRBJ2-1, is EAGVTQFPSHSVIEKGQTVTLRCDPISGHDNLYWYRRVMGKEIKFLLHFVKESKQDESGMPNNRFLAERTGGTYSTLKVQPAELEDSGVYFCASSQQGYEQFFGPGTRLTVL.

There are many counts of this clonotype. The V and J genes are TRBV7-2 and TRBJ2-5, with 7 positions matching TRBD1. This CDR3 has 14 amino acids. With V trimmed by 4 bases and J by 3 bases, 5 bases remained unmatched. Germline V CDR1 and CDR2: SGHTA, FQGNSA. CDR3 protein: CASSSTGEKETQYF. CDR3 DNA sequence: TGTGCCAGCAGCTCTACAGGGGAAAAAGAGACCCAGTACTTC. Together with reference TRBV7-2 and TRBJ2-5, the CDR3 gives the full variable domain: GAGVSQSPSNKVTEKGKDVELRCDPISGHTALYWYRQSLGQGLEFLIYFQGNSAPDKSGLPSDRFSAERTGGSVSTLTIQRTQQEDSAVYLCASSSTGEKETQYFGPGTRLLVL.